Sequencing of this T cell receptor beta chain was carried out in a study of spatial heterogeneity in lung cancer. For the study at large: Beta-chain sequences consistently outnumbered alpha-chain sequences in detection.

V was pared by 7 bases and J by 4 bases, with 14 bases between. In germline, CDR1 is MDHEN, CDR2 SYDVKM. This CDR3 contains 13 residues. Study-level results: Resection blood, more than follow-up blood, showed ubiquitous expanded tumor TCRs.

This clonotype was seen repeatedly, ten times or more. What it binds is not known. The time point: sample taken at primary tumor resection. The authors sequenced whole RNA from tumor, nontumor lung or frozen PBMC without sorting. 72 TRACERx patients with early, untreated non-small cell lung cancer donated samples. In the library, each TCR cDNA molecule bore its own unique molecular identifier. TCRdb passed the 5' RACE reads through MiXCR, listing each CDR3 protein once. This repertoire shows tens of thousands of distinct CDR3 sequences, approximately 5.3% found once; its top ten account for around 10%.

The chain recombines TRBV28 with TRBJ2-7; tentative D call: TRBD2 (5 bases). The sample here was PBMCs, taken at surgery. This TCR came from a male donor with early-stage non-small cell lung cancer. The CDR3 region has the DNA TGTGCCAGCACCACCCACCCGGGGTACGAGCAGTACTTC. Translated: CASTTHPGYEQYF.